The rows below give T cell receptor beta chains drawn from one sample of a study of regulatory T cells in long-lasting Graves disease. Via MiXCR, TCRdb re-called the multiplex PCR reads, giving one row per CDR3 protein. Of around 460,000 distinct CDR3 sequences in the sample, around a fifth were seen once. Sample: peripheral blood mononuclear cells (PBMCs), taken when the disease was refractory, from a patient treated with antithyroid drugs. The receptors come from a female donor with Graves disease. The CDR3 runs from the conserved cysteine through the conserved F or W. D genes are given only for firm matches. Some rows mark clone size as missing; the rest say once, few, many or name a class of expanded clone.

size: -; V: TRBV19; D: TRBD1; J: TRBJ2-5; DNA: TGTGCCAGTAGCTTAGGACAGGGGGCTTGGGAGACCCAGTACTTC; CDR3: CASSLGQGAWETQYF
size: few; V: TRBV7-9; D: TRBD2; J: TRBJ2-6; DNA: TGTGCCAGCAGCCCAGCGGCGGGGGAACCAGCTGGGGCCAACGTCCTGACTTTC; CDR3: CASSPAAGEPAGANVLTF
size: many; V: TRBV6-1; D: -; J: TRBJ1-2; DNA: TGTGCCGTATACGCAGCAGGGTTGAATGGCTACACCTTC; CDR3: CAVYAAGLNGYTF
size: few; V: TRBV3-1; D: -; J: TRBJ2-2; DNA: TGTGCCAGCAGCCGAGACAGGGAGGACACCGGGGAGCTGTTTTTT; CDR3: CASSRDREDTGELFF
size: few; V: TRBV7-2; D: -; J: TRBJ2-5; DNA: TGTGCCAGCAGCTTATTTGGGGGTGTCCATCGAGAGACCCAGTACTTC; CDR3: CASSLFGGVHRETQYF
size: -; V: TRBV27; D: TRBD1; J: TRBJ1-1; DNA: TGTGCCAGCAGTTTGTTCGTCGGGACAGGGAACACTGAAGCTTTCTTT; CDR3: CASSLFVGTGNTEAFF
size: -; V: TRBV6-2/TRBV6-3; D: TRBD1; J: TRBJ2-7; DNA: TGTGCCAGCAGACCCCGGACAGGGGCCTACGAGCAGTACTTC; CDR3: CASRPRTGAYEQYF
size: many; V: TRBV20-1; D: -; J: TRBJ1-4; DNA: TGCAGTGCCCTCCCTGGGAGGGGAGGGGAAAAACTGTTTTTT; CDR3: CSALPGRGGEKLFF
size: -; V: TRBV20-1; D: -; J: TRBJ1-6; DNA: TGCAGTGCTAGAGACCCGCGGGCCGGGAATTCACCCCTCCACTTT; CDR3: CSARDPRAGNSPLHF
size: few; V: TRBV9; D: -; J: TRBJ1-5; DNA: TGTGCCAGCAGCGCCGGGACTGTCAATAGCAATCAGCCCCAGCATTTT; CDR3: CASSAGTVNSNQPQHF
size: many; V: TRBV27; D: -; J: TRBJ2-7; DNA: TGTGCCAGCAGTTTCGCCGCAGCCTCCTACGAGCAGTACTTC; CDR3: CASSFAAASYEQYF
size: few; V: TRBV30; D: -; J: TRBJ1-5; DNA: TGTGCCTGGAGTGTACGCACGCCGGGGCATCAGCCCCAGCATTTT; CDR3: CAWSVRTPGHQPQHF
size: -; V: TRBV27; D: -; J: TRBJ2-6; DNA: TGTGCCAGCGCCGTGCTTGGGGCCAACGTCCTGACTTTC; CDR3: CASAVLGANVLTF
size: many; V: TRBV12-3/TRBV12-4; D: -; J: TRBJ2-4; DNA: TGTGCCAGCAATTATACCTTACTGACAGTCTCATTAGCCAAAAACATTCAGTACTTC; CDR3: CASNYTLLTVSLAKNIQYF